These T cell receptor beta chains were read from a single sample in a study of a mutant IDH1 vaccine in newly diagnosed glioma. Antigen specificity for these receptors is unknown. The method was immunoSEQ multiplex PCR; TCRdb's version includes in-frame clones alone and lacks a portion of them. This table holds some 42,000 clones, approximately 85% found once. This sample comprised PBMCs, obtained from a glioma patient whose treatment included an IDH1 peptide vaccine. The receptors were sampled from a man aged 40-55 years with glioma. Both conserved end residues are part of each CDR3. Size values are once, few and many counts, or a class for expanded clones, and some rows have none.

V: TRBV14; size: few; J: TRBJ2-2; CDR3: CASSQLAGQNTGELFF
V: TRBV11-2; size: -; J: TRBJ1-5; CDR3: CASSLTGVNQPQHF
V: TRBV5-1; size: -; J: TRBJ2-3; CDR3: CASSTGSPSTDTQYF
V: TRBV5-4; size: -; J: TRBJ2-5; CDR3: CASSQQGKGYQETQYF
V: TRBV4-1; size: -; J: TRBJ2-1; CDR3: CASSQDGSGRSNEQFF
V: TRBV5-1; size: -; J: TRBJ1-2; CDR3: CASSLGQGSYGYTF
V: TRBV11-2; size: few; J: TRBJ2-3; CDR3: CASRAYGRRNTDTQYF
V: TRBV19; size: -; J: TRBJ1-3; CDR3: CASIRNSVVPGNTIYF
V: TRBV19; size: -; J: TRBJ1-2; CDR3: CASNRATNYGYTF
V: TRBV5-1; size: -; J: TRBJ2-1; CDR3: CASSFDTSGLSYNEQFF
V: TRBV2; size: -; J: TRBJ2-7; CDR3: CASRLAGEAHEQYF
V: TRBV27; size: -; J: TRBJ2-3; CDR3: CASSFSPAGGGTDTQYF
V: TRBV6-5; size: -; J: TRBJ2-7; CDR3: CASSPRTGWREQYF
V: TRBV7-2; size: once; J: TRBJ2-1; CDR3: CASSSGLAGLYNEQFF
V: TRBV7-9; size: -; J: TRBJ2-7; CDR3: CASSFGTDSYEQYF
V: TRBV7-2; size: -; J: TRBJ1-2; CDR3: CASSLWGQGNYGYTF
V: TRBV15; size: -; J: TRBJ1-1; CDR3: CATSEYTEAFF
V: TRBV9; size: few; J: TRBJ2-1; CDR3: CASSVGTSGSDEQFF
V: TRBV27; size: -; J: TRBJ1-4; CDR3: CASSYSTATNEKLFF
V: TRBV20-1; size: once; J: TRBJ2-1; CDR3: CSAGEDEQFF
V: TRBV5-4; size: once; J: TRBJ2-2; CDR3: CASSLFGELFF
V: TRBV6-7; size: -; J: TRBJ2-1; CDR3: CASRTTGGRSYEQFF
V: TRBV11-2; size: -; J: TRBJ2-3; CDR3: CASSSLTMAGSDTQYF